The sequence of this T cell receptor (beta chain) was determined in a study of T cells in localized non-small cell lung cancer. Overall study results and limits: T cell clonality was highest in uninvolved adjacent lung, above tumor. There were a median around 57 of the top 100 tumor clones appearing in adjacent lung. Longer overall survival associated with higher blood T cell density; shorter survival with higher adjacent-lung clonality. Heterogeneity stays possible, as sequencing covered only one tumor region.

The CDR3 has 11 amino acids. CDR1 and CDR2 from the germline V gene are SGHDN and FVKESK. V lost 3 bases, J lost 0 bases, and 0 bases lay in between. Points on this clone: Its antigen is unknown. Other DNA sequences from this sample encode an identical CDR3 as well.

The protocol was immunoSEQ multiplex PCR, while the TCRdb copy is restricted to in-frame clones and leaves out a portion. This sample has over a thousand clones, with approximately 25% found just once. The chain employs TRBV14 and TRBJ2-7; D is undetermined. The receptor was isolated from a male donor aged 60 or older with stage II lung adenocarcinoma. The sample here was lung tumor tissue, taken before any cancer treatment. CDR3 sequence reads: CASSHSYEQYF. Here the CDR3 DNA reads TGTGCCAGCAGCCACTCCTACGAGCAGTACTTC. The entire variable domain, with the rest obtained from reference TRBV14 and TRBJ2-7, is as follows: EAGVTQFPSHSVIEKGQTVTLRCDPISGHDNLYWYRRVMGKEIKFLLHFVKESKQDESGMPNNRFLAERTGGTYSTLKVQPAELEDSGVYFCASSHSYEQYFGPGTRLTVT.